This T cell receptor beta chain is drawn from a study of regulatory T cells in long-lasting Graves disease. The study's findings and limits: More public clonotypes were shared by persistent patients (2,741) than by new patients (roughly 870). Among samples with persistent disease, TRBV28, TRBJ1-2 and TRBJ2-5 were favored.

This clonotype was detected ten times or more. Its matching antigen is unknown. V was trimmed by 2 bases and J by 11 bases, leaving 12 bases between them. The CDR3 totals 12 residues. Germline CDR1 MDHEN, CDR2 SYDVKM. Time point specified: persistent/refractory GD, antithyroid drugs over 5 years with positive TRAb. RNA from PBMCs was the source of the TCR library. Peripheral blood, Nine milliliters per patient, was collected in EDTA tubes. Arm-PCR of CDR3 regions and iRepertoire HTBI primers were the basis on which TCR beta libraries were built. TCRdb reanalysed the multiplex PCR reads using MiXCR and keeps one entry per CDR3 protein. Of around 460,000 distinct CDR3 sequences in the sample, around a fifth are singletons; the top ten hold around 13%.

The chain carries TRBV28 and TRBJ1-1; the D is unclear. The sample was peripheral blood mononuclear cells (PBMCs), taken when the disease was refractory, from a patient treated with antithyroid drugs. This TCR was recovered from a female donor with Graves disease. DNA of the CDR3: TGTGCCAGCAGTTTACAGAAACGGGCGGCTTTCTTT. Protein: CASSLQKRAAFF.